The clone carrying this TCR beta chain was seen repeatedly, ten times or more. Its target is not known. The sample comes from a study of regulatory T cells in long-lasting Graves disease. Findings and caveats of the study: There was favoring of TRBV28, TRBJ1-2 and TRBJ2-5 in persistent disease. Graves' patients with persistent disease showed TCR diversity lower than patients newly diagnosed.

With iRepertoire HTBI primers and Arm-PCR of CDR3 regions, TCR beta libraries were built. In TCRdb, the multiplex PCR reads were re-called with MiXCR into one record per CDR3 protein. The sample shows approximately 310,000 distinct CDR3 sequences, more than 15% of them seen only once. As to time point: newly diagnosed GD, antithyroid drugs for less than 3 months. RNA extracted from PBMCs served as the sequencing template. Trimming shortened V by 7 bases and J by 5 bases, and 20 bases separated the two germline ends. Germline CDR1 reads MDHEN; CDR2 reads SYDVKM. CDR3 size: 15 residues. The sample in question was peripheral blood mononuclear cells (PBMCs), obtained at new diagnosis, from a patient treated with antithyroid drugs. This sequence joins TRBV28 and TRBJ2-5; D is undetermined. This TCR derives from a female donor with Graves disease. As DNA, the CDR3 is TGTGCCAGCATAAAAGGTCTTAATCACATCGAGACCCAGTACTTC. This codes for CASIKGLNHIETQYF.